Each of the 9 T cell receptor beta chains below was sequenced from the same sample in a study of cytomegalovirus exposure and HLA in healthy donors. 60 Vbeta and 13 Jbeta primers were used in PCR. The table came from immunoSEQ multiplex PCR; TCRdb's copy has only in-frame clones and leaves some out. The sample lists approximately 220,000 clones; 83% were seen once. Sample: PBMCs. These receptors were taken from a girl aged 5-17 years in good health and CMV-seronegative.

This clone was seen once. CDR3 sequence (DNA): TGTGCCAGCAGTTTAAGGGACTACCTAGGTATCAATGAGCAGTTCTTC. Its protein product is CASSLRDYLGINEQFF. The J gene is TRBJ2-1, the V gene TRBV27; the match to TRBD2 covers 7 bases. V lost 2 bases, J lost 6 bases, and 10 bases stayed unmatched. The CDR3 totals 16 residues. Per germline, CDR1 MNHEY and CDR2 SMNVEV (reference sequence).

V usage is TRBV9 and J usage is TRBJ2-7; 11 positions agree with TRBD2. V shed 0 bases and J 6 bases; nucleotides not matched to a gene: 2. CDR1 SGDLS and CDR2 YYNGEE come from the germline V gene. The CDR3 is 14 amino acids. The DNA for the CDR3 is TGTGCCAGCAGCGTAGAGGGGACTAGCGGCGAGCAGTACTTC. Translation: CASSVEGTSGEQYF.

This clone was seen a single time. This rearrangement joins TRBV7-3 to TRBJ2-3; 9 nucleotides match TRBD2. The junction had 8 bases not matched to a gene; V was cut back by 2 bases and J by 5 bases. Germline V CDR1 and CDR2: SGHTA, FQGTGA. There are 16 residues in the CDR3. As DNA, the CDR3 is TGTGCCAGCAGCTTAGGGTTAGCGGGAGCACAAGATACGCAGTATTTT. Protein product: CASSLGLAGAQDTQYF. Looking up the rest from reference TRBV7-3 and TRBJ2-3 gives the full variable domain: GAGVSQTPSNKVTEKGKYVELRCDPISGHTALYWYRQSLGQGPEFLIYFQGTGAADDSGLPNDRFFAVRPEGSVSTLKIQRTERGDSAVYLCASSLGLAGAQDTQYFGPGTRLTVL.

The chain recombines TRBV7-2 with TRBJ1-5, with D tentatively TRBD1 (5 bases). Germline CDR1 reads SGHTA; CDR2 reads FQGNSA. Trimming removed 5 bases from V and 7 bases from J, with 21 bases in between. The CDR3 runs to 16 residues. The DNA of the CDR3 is TGTGCCAGCAGCCCTAAGGGCCGGCAGGGCGACCAGCCCCAGCATTTT. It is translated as CASSPKGRQGDQPQHF. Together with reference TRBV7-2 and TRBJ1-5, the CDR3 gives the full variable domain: GAGVSQSPSNKVTEKGKDVELRCDPISGHTALYWYRQSLGQGLEFLIYFQGNSAPDKSGLPSDRFSAERTGGSVSTLTIQRTQQEDSAVYLCASSPKGRQGDQPQHFGDGTRLSIL.

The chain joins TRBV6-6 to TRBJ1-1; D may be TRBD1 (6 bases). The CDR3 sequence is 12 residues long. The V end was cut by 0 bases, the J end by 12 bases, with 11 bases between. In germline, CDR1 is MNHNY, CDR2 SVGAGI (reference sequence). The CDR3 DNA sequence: TGTGCCAGCAGTTACTCTGCAGGGGCAACTTTCTTT. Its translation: CASSYSAGATFF.

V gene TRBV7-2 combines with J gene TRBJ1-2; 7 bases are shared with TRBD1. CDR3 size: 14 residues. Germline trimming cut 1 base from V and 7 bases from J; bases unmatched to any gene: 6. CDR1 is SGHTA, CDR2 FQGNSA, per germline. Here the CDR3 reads CASSLVRAGGGYTF. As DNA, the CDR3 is TGTGCCAGCAGCTTAGTTCGGGCAGGGGGTGGCTACACCTTC.

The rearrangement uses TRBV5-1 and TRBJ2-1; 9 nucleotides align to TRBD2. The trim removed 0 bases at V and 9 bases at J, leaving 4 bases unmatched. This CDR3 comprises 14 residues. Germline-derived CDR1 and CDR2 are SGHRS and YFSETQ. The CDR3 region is CASSLATTSGEQFF. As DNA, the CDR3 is TGCGCCAGCAGCTTGGCGACGACTAGCGGTGAGCAGTTCTTC.

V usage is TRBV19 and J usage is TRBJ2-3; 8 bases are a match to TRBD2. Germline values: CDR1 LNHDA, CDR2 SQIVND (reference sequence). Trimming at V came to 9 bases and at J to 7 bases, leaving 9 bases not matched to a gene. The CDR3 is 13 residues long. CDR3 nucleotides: TGTGCCAGCCGAGGGACTAGTCGAAATACGCAGTATTTT. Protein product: CASRGTSRNTQYF.

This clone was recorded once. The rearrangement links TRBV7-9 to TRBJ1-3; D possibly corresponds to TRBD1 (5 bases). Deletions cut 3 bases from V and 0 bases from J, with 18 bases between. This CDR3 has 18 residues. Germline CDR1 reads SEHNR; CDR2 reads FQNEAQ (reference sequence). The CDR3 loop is CASSFQGQAKISGNTIYF. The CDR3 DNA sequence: TGTGCCAGCAGCTTTCAGGGTCAAGCGAAAATCTCTGGAAACACCATATATTTT.